This T cell receptor beta chain was captured by sequencing in a study of blood T cell repertoires in COVID-19. As for the study in general: Some COVID-19 samples were acute and others convalescent; all came from the United States, Italy and Spain. Sample material is recorded as cDNA or gDNA derived from T cells, B-cell-depleted T cells, or PBMCs.

In the authors' methods: Using reference gene primer amplification, nucleated cell counts were estimated. Sequenced by immunoSEQ multiplex PCR; TCRdb stores in-frame clones only, minus some. V, J and clone size derive from that table, while D and trimming were established from the DNA sequence. Of about 72,000 clones in the sample, around nine tenths were seen once. In its sample, this clone was seen once. This CDR3 is 13 amino acids long. The germline V gene encodes CDR1 MDHEN and CDR2 SYDVKM. The chain has TRBV28 and TRBJ1-4, with TRBD1 as a possible D gene (5 bases). Sequencing was done on a sample of peripheral blood. The clonotype was recovered from a human donor in a cohort sampled during active COVID-19. In nucleotides, the CDR3 is TGTGCGACCAGGGTGTCAACTAATGAAAAACTGTTTTTT. Its translation is CATRVSTNEKLFF.